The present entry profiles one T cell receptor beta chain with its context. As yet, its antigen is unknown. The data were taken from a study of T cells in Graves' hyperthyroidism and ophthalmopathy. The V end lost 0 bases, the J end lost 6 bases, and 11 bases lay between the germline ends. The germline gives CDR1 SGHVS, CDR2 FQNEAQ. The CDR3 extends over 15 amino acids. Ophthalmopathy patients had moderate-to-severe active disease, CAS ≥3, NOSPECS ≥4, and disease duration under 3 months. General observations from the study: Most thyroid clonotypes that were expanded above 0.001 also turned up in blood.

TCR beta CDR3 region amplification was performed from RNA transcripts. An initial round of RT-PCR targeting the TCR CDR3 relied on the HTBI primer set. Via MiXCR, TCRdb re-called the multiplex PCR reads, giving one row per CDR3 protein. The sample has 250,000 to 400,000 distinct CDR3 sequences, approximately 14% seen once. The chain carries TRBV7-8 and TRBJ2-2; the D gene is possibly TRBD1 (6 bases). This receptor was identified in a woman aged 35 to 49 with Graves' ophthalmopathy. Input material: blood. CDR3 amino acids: CASSLARTVAGELFF. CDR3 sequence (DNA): TGTGCCAGCAGCTTAGCACGGACAGTGGCCGGGGAGCTGTTTTTT. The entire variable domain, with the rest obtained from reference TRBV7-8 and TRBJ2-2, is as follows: GAGVSQSPRYKVAKRGQDVALRCDPISGHVSLFWYQQALGQGPEFLTYFQNEAQLDKSGLPSDRFFAERPEGSVSTLKIQRTQQEDSAVYLCASSLARTVAGELFFGEGSRLTVL.